The entry that follows covers one TCR beta chain sequence. The antigen remains unidentified. The data were taken from a study of radiotherapy plus CTLA-4 blockade in lung cancer. Study summary: Objective responses were observed in approximately 20% of patients, and disease control was achieved by roughly 31%. General observations from the study: The best predictor of response was reported to be early blood T cell clone dynamics, with interferon-beta. Subsequent to radiotherapy plus ipilimumab, tumor-derived TCR clones underwent expansion in blood.

Those with chemo-refractory metastatic non-small-cell lung cancer were treated with focal radiation combined with CTLA-4 blockade using ipilimumab. Using immunoSEQ multiplex PCR, the repertoire was profiled, and TCRdb retains in-frame clones only, with some absent. The table lists about 38,000 clones, 86% of them singletons. The length of the CDR3 is 15 residues. The germline V gene has CDR1 MNHEY and CDR2 SVGAGI. V was clipped by 2 bases and J by 6 bases; unmatched bases: 10. This specimen was peripheral blood, taken from a patient treated with radiotherapy plus ipilimumab. The TCR sequence derives from a human donor with non-small cell lung cancer whose response to radiotherapy plus ipilimumab could not be evaluated. The chain couples TRBV6-5 to TRBJ2-7; 7 bases match TRBD1. The CDR3 sequence is CASSYKDRRPAEQYF. The CDR3 region has the DNA TGTGCCAGCAGTTACAAGGACAGGCGACCGGCCGAGCAGTACTTC.